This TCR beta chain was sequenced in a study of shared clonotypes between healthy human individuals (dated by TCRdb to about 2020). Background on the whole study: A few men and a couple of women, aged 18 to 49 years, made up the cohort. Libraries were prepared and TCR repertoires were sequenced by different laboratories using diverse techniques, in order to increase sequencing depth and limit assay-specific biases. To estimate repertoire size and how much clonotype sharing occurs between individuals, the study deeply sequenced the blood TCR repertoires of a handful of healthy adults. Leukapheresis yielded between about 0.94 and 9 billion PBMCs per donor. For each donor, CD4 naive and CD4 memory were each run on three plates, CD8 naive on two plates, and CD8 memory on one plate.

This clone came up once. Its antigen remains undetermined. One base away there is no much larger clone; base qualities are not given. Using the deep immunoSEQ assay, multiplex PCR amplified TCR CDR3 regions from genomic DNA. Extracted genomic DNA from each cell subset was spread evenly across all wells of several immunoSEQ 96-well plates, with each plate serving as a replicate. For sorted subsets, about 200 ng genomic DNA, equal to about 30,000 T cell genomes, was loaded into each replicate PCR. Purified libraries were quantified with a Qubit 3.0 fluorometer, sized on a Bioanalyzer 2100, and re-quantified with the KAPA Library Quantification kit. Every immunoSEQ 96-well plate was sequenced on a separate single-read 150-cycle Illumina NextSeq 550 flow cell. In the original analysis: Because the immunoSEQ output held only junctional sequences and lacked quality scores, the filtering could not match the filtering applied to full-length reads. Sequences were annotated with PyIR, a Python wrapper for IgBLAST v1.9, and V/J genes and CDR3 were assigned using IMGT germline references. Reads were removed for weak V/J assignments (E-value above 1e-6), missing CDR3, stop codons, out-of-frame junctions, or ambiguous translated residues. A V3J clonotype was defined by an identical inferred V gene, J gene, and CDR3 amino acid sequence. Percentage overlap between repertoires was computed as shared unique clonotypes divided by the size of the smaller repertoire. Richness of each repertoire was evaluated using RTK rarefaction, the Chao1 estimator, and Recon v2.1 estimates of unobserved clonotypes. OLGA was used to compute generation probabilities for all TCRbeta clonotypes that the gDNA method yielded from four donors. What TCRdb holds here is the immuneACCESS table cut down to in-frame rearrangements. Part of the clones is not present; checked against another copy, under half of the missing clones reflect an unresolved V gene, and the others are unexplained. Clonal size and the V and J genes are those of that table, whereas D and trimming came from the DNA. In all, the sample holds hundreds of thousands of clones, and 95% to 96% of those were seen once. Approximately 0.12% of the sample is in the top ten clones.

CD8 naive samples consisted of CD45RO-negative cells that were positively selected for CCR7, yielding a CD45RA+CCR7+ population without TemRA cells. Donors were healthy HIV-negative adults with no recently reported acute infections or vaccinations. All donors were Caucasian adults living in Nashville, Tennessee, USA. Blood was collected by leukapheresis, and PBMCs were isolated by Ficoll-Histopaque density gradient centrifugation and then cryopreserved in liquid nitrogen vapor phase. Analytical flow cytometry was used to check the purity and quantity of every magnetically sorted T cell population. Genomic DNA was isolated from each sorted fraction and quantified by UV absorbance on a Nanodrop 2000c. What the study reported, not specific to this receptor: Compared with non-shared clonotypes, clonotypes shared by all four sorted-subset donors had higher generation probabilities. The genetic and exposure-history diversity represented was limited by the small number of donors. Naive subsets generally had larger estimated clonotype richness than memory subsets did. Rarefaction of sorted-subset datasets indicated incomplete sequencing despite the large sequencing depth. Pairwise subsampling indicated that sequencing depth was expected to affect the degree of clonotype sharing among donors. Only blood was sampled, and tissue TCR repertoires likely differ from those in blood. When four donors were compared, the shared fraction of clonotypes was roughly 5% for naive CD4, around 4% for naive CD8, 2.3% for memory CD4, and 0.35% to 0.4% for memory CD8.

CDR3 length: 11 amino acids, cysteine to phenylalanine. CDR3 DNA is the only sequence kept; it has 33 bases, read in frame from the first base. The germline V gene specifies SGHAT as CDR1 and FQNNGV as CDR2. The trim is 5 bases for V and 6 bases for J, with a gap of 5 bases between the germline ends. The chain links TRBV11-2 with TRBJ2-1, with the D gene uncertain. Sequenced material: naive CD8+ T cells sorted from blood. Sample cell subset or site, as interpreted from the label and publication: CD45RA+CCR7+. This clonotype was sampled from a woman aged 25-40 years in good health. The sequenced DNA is TGTGCCAGCAGCACGAGCAATGAGCAGTTCTTC. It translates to CASSTSNEQFF. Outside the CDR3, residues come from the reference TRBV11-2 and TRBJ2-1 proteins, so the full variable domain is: EAGVAQSPRYKIIEKRQSVAFWCNPISGHATLYWYQQILGQGPKLLIQFQNNGVVDDSQLPKDRFSAERLKGVDSTLKIQPAKLEDSAVYLCASSTSNEQFFGPGTRLTVL.